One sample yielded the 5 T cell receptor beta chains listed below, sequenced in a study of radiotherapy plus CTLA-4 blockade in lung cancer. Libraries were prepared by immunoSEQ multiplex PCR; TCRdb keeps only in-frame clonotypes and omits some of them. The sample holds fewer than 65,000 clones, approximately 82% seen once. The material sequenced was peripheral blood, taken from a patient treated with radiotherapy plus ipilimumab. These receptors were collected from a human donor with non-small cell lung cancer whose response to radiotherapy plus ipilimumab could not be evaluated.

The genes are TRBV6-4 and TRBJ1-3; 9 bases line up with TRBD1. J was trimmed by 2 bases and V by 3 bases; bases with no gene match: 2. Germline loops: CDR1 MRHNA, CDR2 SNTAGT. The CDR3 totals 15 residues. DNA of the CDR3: TGTGCCAGCAGTGAAGGGACAGGGACTGGAAACACCATATATTTT. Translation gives CASSEGTGTGNTIYF.

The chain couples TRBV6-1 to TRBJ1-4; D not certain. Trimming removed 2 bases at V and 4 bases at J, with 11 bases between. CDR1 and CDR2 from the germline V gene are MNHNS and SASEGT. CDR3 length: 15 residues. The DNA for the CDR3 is TGTGCCAGCAGTGAATTGGGCGGGGATAATGAAAAACTGTTTTTT. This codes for CASSELGGDNEKLFF.

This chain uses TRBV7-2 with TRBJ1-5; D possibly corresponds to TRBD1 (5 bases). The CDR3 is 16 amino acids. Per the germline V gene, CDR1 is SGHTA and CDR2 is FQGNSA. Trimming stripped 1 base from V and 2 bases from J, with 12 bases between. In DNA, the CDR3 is TGTGCCAGCAGCTTAGACGGGAGGGGAGGCAATCAGCCCCAGCATTTT. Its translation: CASSLDGRGGNQPQHF. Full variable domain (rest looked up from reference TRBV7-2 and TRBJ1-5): GAGVSQSPSNKVTEKGKDVELRCDPISGHTALYWYRQSLGQGLEFLIYFQGNSAPDKSGLPSDRFSAERTGGSVSTLTIQRTQQEDSAVYLCASSLDGRGGNQPQHFGDGTRLSIL.

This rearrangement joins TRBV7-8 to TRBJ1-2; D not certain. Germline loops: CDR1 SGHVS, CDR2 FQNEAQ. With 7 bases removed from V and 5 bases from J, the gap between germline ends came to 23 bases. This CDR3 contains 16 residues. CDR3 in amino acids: CASTSRPGEPGYGYTF. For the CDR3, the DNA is TGTGCCAGCACCTCACGGCCCGGGGAGCCAGGATATGGCTACACCTTC. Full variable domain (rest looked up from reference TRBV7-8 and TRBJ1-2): GAGVSQSPRYKVAKRGQDVALRCDPISGHVSLFWYQQALGQGPEFLTYFQNEAQLDKSGLPSDRFFAERPEGSVSTLKIQRTQQEDSAVYLCASTSRPGEPGYGYTFGSGTRLTVV.

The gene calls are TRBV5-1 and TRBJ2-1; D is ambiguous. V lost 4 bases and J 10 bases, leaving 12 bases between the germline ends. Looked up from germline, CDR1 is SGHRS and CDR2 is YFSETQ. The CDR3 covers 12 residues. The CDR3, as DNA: TGCGCCAGCAGCGTGACTCAACGCGAGCAGTTCTTC. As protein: CASSVTQREQFF.